The T cell receptor beta chain described here comes from a study of blood T cell repertoires in COVID-19 (dated by TCRdb to 2019 to 2021). Context from the whole study: Samples from collaborators originated in the United States, Italy and Spain and spanned both the acute and convalescent phases of COVID-19. The material from the prospective study consisted of cDNA or gDNA derived from T cells, B-cell-depleted T cells, or PBMCs. The dataset comprised deeply sampled blood TCRbeta repertoires from subjects exposed to, actively infected with, or recovered from COVID-19. The repertoires were made available in a free public database intended to serve as a resource for research on the immune response to SARS-CoV-2. Samples were obtained from the ongoing ImmuneRACE study (first 160 participants) and from about 1,300 subjects provided by 6 global collaborators. Sample metadata almost always included a de-identified subject ID, COVID-19 status, age in years and sex. Where HLA class I and class II types were available, the types were taken from metadata supplied by the sample provider, not from assay-based typing.

General study outcomes and caveats: How much clinical and demographic metadata was included differed by source and by participant, and the metadata was provided uncurated.

For this clone: Which antigen it targets is not known. Base qualities are not provided; no much larger clone lies one nucleotide away.

The V and J ends are trimmed by 3 bases and 6 bases, leaving 18 bases between them. Spanning cysteine to phenylalanine, the CDR3 consists of 16 amino acids. The retained sequence is limited to the CDR3, 48 bases, with the frame set at the first base. The germline V gene supplies CDR1 SGHTA and CDR2 FQGNSA. Participants in the prospective study were enrolled through a virtual design, were aged roughly 18 to 100 years, and lived in approximately 25 United States geographic areas. Cohort assignment in the prospective study relied on participant-reported clinical history from a screening survey and a study questionnaire. Recovered participants in ImmuneRACE Cohort 3 were defined by two consecutive negative NP/OP PCR tests, clearance by a healthcare professional, or resolution of symptoms. Mobile phlebotomists in the prospective study collected whole blood, serum and a nasopharyngeal or oropharyngeal swab from every participant. Prospective study participants could optionally give additional blood draws and questionnaires over a roughly two-month period. Before DNA extraction, prospective study blood samples were shipped either frozen or at room temperature.

TCRbeta CDR3 regions were amplified from genomic DNA by means of the immunoSEQ Assay, a bias-controlled multiplex PCR. In the source study's methods: Within the assay, amplification of reference gene primers was used to estimate how many nucleated cells each sample contained. To quantify the absolute abundance of each unique TCRbeta CDR3 rearrangement, sequence reads were collapsed and filtered. For each sample, productive Simpson clonality was calculated by taking the square root of Simpson's diversity index across productive rearrangements. TCRdb took over this immuneACCESS table, retaining in-frame rearrangements with V and J assigned. Such tables are incomplete; in checked studies, under half of the missing clones stem from an unresolved V gene, and the remainder is unexplained. That table supplies the V and J calls and clone size; D and trimming were determined from the DNA. The sample yields hundreds of thousands of clones; around 84% were counted once. In total, the top ten clones hold approximately 1.6% of the sample.

The sequencing input was PBMCs or T cells enriched from blood (not recorded which). The source is a man aged 40-50 years who had recovered from COVID-19. The chain is made from TRBV7-2 and TRBJ2-1; TRBD1 is a possible D gene, resting on 7 matching bases. The CDR3 is CASSLNGGGYGNEQFF. The sequenced DNA is TGTGCCAGCAGCTTGAACGGAGGGGGCTACGGCAATGAGCAGTTCTTC.